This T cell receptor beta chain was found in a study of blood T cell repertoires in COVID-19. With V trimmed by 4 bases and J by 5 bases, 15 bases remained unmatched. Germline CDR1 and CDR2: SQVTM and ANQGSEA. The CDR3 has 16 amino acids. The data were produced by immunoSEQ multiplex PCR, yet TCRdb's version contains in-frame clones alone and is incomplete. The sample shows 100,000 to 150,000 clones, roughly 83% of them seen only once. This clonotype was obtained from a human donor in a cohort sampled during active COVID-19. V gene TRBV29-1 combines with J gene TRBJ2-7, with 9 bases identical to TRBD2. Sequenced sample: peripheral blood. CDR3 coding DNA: TGCAGCGTTGGCTTTTTATTGCGGGAGGGCCCACACGAGCAGTACTTC. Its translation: CSVGFLLREGPHEQYF.